This note documents a single TCR beta chain sequence. The sample is drawn from a study of blood T cell repertoires in COVID-19. Study at large: Whether acute or convalescent, the COVID-19 samples came from the United States, Italy and Spain.

This CDR3 region has 17 residues. Germline lookup yields CDR1 LNHNV and CDR2 YYDKDF (reference sequence). Trimming removed 0 bases at V and 0 bases at J, with 11 bases between. Generated by immunoSEQ multiplex PCR, the TCRdb table keeps only in-frame clones and is missing some. The sample yields about 270,000 clones, over 75% seen once. This sequence joins TRBV15 and TRBJ1-4; D unclear. The TCR originated in a human donor in a cohort sampled during active COVID-19. Sample: peripheral blood. Here the CDR3 reads CATSRDPRRATNEKLFF. The CDR3 DNA is TGTGCCACCAGCAGAGATCCTCGACGGGCAACTAATGAAAAACTGTTTTTT.